This TCR beta chain stems from a study of CD8 T cells in ankylosing spondylitis. A single record per CDR3 protein comes from TCRdb applying MiXCR to the 5' RACE reads. The data show around 280,000 distinct CDR3 sequences, 20% seen once. This clonotype was found many times. This CDR3 region has 13 residues. V was clipped by 8 bases and J by 8 bases; unmatched bases: 7. Looked up from germline, CDR1 is MDHEN and CDR2 is SYDVKM. The chain employs TRBV28 and TRBJ2-1, with 9 bases identical to TRBD1. Input material: blood, either unsorted or a sorted T cell fraction (not recorded which). This clonotype originated in a male donor with ankylosing spondylitis or in good health (not recorded which). The CDR3 region has the DNA TGTGCCAGCGGGACAGGGCTAATATATGAGCAGTTCTTC. Protein product: CASGTGLIYEQFF.